This is a list of T cell receptor beta chains from one sample in a study of cytomegalovirus exposure and HLA in healthy donors. Method: immunoSEQ multiplex PCR; TCRdb's copy keeps in-frame clones and lacks some. The table lists some 110,000 clones, about two thirds of them singletons. Material: PBMCs. The receptor set was obtained from a man in his 60s in good health and CMV-seropositive. Each CDR3 is given with its conserved first and last residue. The D gene is left open where the match is weak. Rows give clone size only sometimes, using once, few, many, or a class for an expanded clone.

CDR3 protein	CDR3 DNA	J gene	V gene	D gene	clone size
CASSQTGLGPWNTIYF	TGCGCCAGCAGCCAAACCGGTCTGGGGCCCTGGAACACCATATATTTT	TRBJ1-3	TRBV4-1	.	.
CASRQGQSVTEAFF	TGTGCCAGTAGGCAGGGACAGTCTGTTACTGAAGCTTTCTTT	TRBJ1-1	TRBV19	TRBD1	.
CAWGRGGGNTIYF	TGTGCCTGGGGAAGAGGGGGAGGAAACACCATATATTTT	TRBJ1-3	TRBV30	.	.
CASSEYISGGARDTQYF	TGTGCCAGCAGTGAATATATAAGCGGGGGGGCCAGAGATACGCAGTATTTT	TRBJ2-3	TRBV25-1	TRBD2	.
CASSLSGGWEDTQYF	TGTGCCAGCAGCTTGTCGGGGGGGTGGGAAGATACGCAGTATTTT	TRBJ2-3	TRBV5-4	TRBD2	.
CASSLAPEDTIYF	TGCGCCAGCAGCTTGGCCCCCGAGGACACCATATATTTT	TRBJ1-3	TRBV5-1	.	few
CASSLNTGTYNEQFF	TGTGCCAGCAGCTTAAACACAGGTACCTACAATGAGCAGTTCTTC	TRBJ2-1	TRBV7-2	.	.
CASNSAGTGETQYF	TGTGCCAGCAATTCCGCCGGGACTGGGGAGACCCAGTACTTC	TRBJ2-5	TRBV28	.	.
CASSPGQATSYEQYF	TGTGCCAGCAGCCCAGGACAGGCGACGTCCTACGAGCAGTACTTC	TRBJ2-7	TRBV6-6	TRBD1	.
CASSRQVGTDSYEQYF	TGTGCCAGCAGTCGCCAGGTCGGGACAGACTCCTACGAGCAGTACTTC	TRBJ2-7	TRBV7-2	TRBD1	few
CASSLAYRDRNTEAFF	TGTGCCAGCAGCTTGGCATACAGGGACAGGAACACTGAAGCTTTCTTT	TRBJ1-1	TRBV11-2	TRBD1	.
CASSHLFDGYTF	TGCGCCAGCAGCCATCTTTTCGATGGCTACACCTTC	TRBJ1-2	TRBV4-1	.	.
CASRLQTTAEAFF	TGTGCCAGCAGATTACAGACTACAGCTGAAGCTTTCTTT	TRBJ1-1	TRBV28	.	.
CASSMEPGRNQPQHF	TGTGCCAGTAGTATGGAGCCAGGGAGGAATCAGCCCCAGCATTTT	TRBJ1-5	TRBV19	.	.
CASSLSTGVPSYEQYF	TGTGCCAGCAGCCTCTCGACAGGGGTCCCCTCCTACGAGCAGTACTTC	TRBJ2-7	TRBV11-2	TRBD1	.
CASSKDSLSSYEQYF	TGTGCCAGTAGTAAAGACTCCCTGAGCTCCTACGAGCAGTACTTC	TRBJ2-7	TRBV19	.	.
CAWSVREKLFF	TGTGCCTGGAGTGTTCGGGAAAAACTGTTTTTT	TRBJ1-4	TRBV30	.	few
CASSQVSLAVTDTQYF	TGCGCCAGCAGCCAAGTATCGCTAGCGGTCACAGATACGCAGTATTTT	TRBJ2-3	TRBV4-1	TRBD2	few
CASSPEGRAFSYGYTF	TGCGCCAGCAGCCCTGAGGGAAGAGCCTTTAGCTATGGCTACACCTTC	TRBJ1-2	TRBV5-1	.	.
CASSRSLAGGKVTQYF	TGTGCCAGCAGCCGGTCCCTAGCGGGGGGTAAGGTTACGCAGTATTTT	TRBJ2-3	TRBV5-4	TRBD2	.
CASSDKSNTDTQYF	TGCGCCAGCAGCGATAAGTCTAACACAGATACGCAGTATTTT	TRBJ2-3	TRBV5-1	.	.
CASSSLTGLGNTEAFF	TGCGCCAGCAGCTCGCTCACAGGGCTGGGGAACACTGAAGCTTTCTTT	TRBJ1-1	TRBV5-1	.	.
CASSQWGKATNEKLFF	TGCGCCAGCAGCCAGTGGGGCAAAGCAACTAATGAAAAACTGTTTTTT	TRBJ1-4	TRBV4-1	.	.
CASSLSGETEAFF	TGTGCCAGCAGCTTATCCGGGGAAACTGAAGCTTTCTTT	TRBJ1-1	TRBV7-3	.	.
CASSFPGGSYEQYF	TGTGCCAGCAGTTTCCCGGGGGGCTCCTACGAGCAGTACTTC	TRBJ2-7	TRBV6-5	TRBD2	.
CSANGQETQYF	TGCAGCGCCAACGGTCAAGAGACCCAGTACTTC	TRBJ2-5	TRBV29-1	.	.